These 23 T cell receptor beta chains were all obtained from the same sample, sequenced in a study of shared clonotypes between healthy human individuals. Sequencing was performed with immunoSEQ multiplex PCR; in TCRdb, only in-frame clones are kept and a portion is missing. The table records approximately 940,000 clones, around three quarters of them present only once. Sequenced sample: memory CD4+ T cells sorted from blood. Subset given: CD45RA-negative fraction. The source of these receptors is a man younger than 35 in good health.

V usage is TRBV6-5 and J usage is TRBJ1-2, with D perhaps matching TRBD1 (5 bases). Trimming took 7 bases from V and 7 from J, leaving 16 bases between them. The CDR3 is 13 residues long. Per germline, CDR1 MNHEY and CDR2 SVGAGI. The CDR3: CASTGGGRFGYTF. Here the CDR3 DNA reads TGTGCCAGCACCGGGGGGGGTCGGTTTGGCTACACCTTC.

This rearrangement joins TRBV13 to TRBJ1-6, with 9 bases aligning to TRBD1. The CDR3 sequence is 15 residues long. Germline CDR1 and CDR2: PRHDT and FYEKMQ (reference sequence). V shed 5 bases and J 6 bases; nucleotides not matched to a gene: 5. CDR3 bases: TGTGCCAGCAGCATGGGGACAGGGCCTAATTCACCCCTCCACTTT. Its protein product is CASSMGTGPNSPLHF.

The chain carries TRBV7-2 and TRBJ1-2, with D unresolved. The V end lost 1 base, the J end lost 2 bases, and 5 bases lay between the germline ends. This CDR3 is built from 13 residues. Germline lookup yields CDR1 SGHTA and CDR2 FQGNSA. The CDR3 reads CASSLGENYGYTF. In nucleotides, the CDR3 is TGTGCCAGCAGCTTAGGCGAGAACTATGGCTACACCTTC.

Points on this clone: The DNA is left out, because the CDR3 cannot be placed on it with certainty; the CDR3 is given as TCRdb lists it. The V gene is TRBV6-1, the J gene TRBJ1-1; the DNA was not compared with TRBD1, the D call given in the table. The CDR3 is 14 residues long, ends included. Germline V lookup: CDR1 MNHNS, CDR2 SASEGT. CDR3 residues: CASILDRPGTEAFF.

The V and J genes are TRBV7-9 and TRBJ1-2; D is ambiguous. Deletions cut 1 base from V and 2 bases from J, with 11 bases between. Germline V lookup: CDR1 SEHNR, CDR2 FQNEAQ (reference sequence). This CDR3 comprises 15 residues. The CDR3 DNA reads as TGTGCCAGCAGCTTAGTGACTACGGGGAACTATGGCTACACCTTC. Translated, it gives CASSLVTTGNYGYTF. Based on the CDR3 plus reference TRBV7-9 and TRBJ1-2, the full variable domain is DTGVSQNPRHKITKRGQNVTFRCDPISEHNRLYWYRQTLGQGPEFLTYFQNEAQLEKSRLLSDRFSAERPKGSFSTLEIQRTEQGDSAMYLCASSLVTTGNYGYTFGSGTRLTVV.

About this clone itself: Other DNA variants within this sample encode the same CDR3. The chain couples TRBV6-5 to TRBJ1-3; D is undetermined. CDR1 is MNHEY and CDR2 is SVGAGI in the germline V gene. Trimming left V 3 bases short and J 4 bases short, with 10 bases between. The CDR3 runs 14 residues. This CDR3 is CASSYGDPGNTIYF. Here the CDR3 DNA reads TGTGCCAGCAGTTATGGGGATCCGGGAAACACCATATATTTT.

The chain recombines TRBV7-8 with TRBJ2-3, with D perhaps given as TRBD1 or TRBD2 (5 bases each). Per germline, CDR1 SGHVS and CDR2 FQNEAQ. The V gene lost 1 base and the J gene lost 0 bases, with 14 bases spanning the gap. This CDR3 region has 17 residues. For the CDR3, the DNA is TGTGCCAGCAGCTTAGGGCCGTCGGGGCTGAGCACAGATACGCAGTATTTT. Amino acid sequence: CASSLGPSGLSTDTQYF.

The chain uses TRBV30 and TRBJ2-1; 10 bases agree with TRBD2. The germline V gene has CDR1 GTSNPN and CDR2 SVGIG (reference sequence). The CDR3 runs to 13 residues. V lost 5 bases and J lost 8; bases outside the gene matches: 6. The DNA of the CDR3 is TGTGCCTGGGGGAGCGGGAGGGCCGATGAGCAGTTCTTC. Translated: CAWGSGRADEQFF. Full variable domain (rest looked up from reference TRBV30 and TRBJ2-1): SQTIHQWPATLVQPVGSPLSLECTVEGTSNPNLYWYRQAAGRGLQLLFYSVGIGQISSEVPQNLSASRPQDRQFILSSKKLLLSDSGFYLCAWGSGRADEQFFGPGTRLTVL.

The chain has TRBV10-1 and TRBJ2-7; perhaps TRBD1 as D (5 bases). The germline V gene encodes CDR1 WNHNN and CDR2 SYGVQD (reference sequence). The CDR3 is made up of 14 amino acids. V was shortened by 2 bases and J by 5 bases, with 13 bases between the two germline ends. In DNA form, the CDR3 reads TGCGCCAGCAGTGAGGGACAAGGCGGCCACGAGCAGTACTTC. This encodes CASSEGQGGHEQYF.

This chain uses TRBV12-5 with TRBJ1-6, with TRBD1 matching over 7 bases. CDR3 length: 18 amino acids. The V segment lost 6 bases and the J segment 0 bases; nucleotides outside the gene matches: 11. Germline values: CDR1 LGHNT, CDR2 FRNRAP. The CDR3 DNA reads as TGTGCTAGTGGACTACAGGGGAGGACCAGCTCCTATAATTCACCCCTCCACTTT. Protein: CASGLQGRTSSYNSPLHF.

The chain employs TRBV2 and TRBJ2-7, with D uncertain. This CDR3 is built from 11 residues. With 5 bases removed from V and 3 bases from J, the gap between germline ends came to 5 bases. The germline gives CDR1 SNHLY, CDR2 FYNNEI. CDR3 in amino acids: CASSSHYEQYF. CDR3 DNA sequence: TGTGCCAGCAGTTCCCACTACGAGCAGTACTTC.

The rearrangement uses TRBV30 and TRBJ1-2; TRBD1 matches 7 bases. The CDR3 covers 15 residues. In germline, CDR1 is GTSNPN, CDR2 SVGIG (reference sequence). After removal of 3 bases from V and 7 bases from J, the junction contained 14 bases not matched to a gene. The CDR3 loop is CAWRAYRGFQSGYTF. The CDR3, as DNA: TGTGCCTGGAGGGCTTACAGGGGTTTCCAGAGTGGCTACACCTTC.

J is TRBJ1-3 and V is TRBV5-4; D may be TRBD1 (5 bases). The ends were cut back, 2 bases at V and 0 bases at J, with 12 bases in the middle. The germline V gene has CDR1 SGHNT and CDR2 YYREEE (reference sequence). This CDR3 has 16 residues. As DNA, the CDR3 is TGTGCCAGCAGCTTTTCTGGGGGATTCTCTGGAAACACCATATATTTT. This codes for CASSFSGGFSGNTIYF. The full variable domain, completed using reference TRBV5-4 and TRBJ1-3, is ETGVTQSPTHLIKTRGQQVTLRCSSQSGHNTVSWYQQALGQGPQFIFQYYREEENGRGNFPPRFSGLQFPNYSSELNVNALELDDSALYLCASSFSGGFSGNTIYFGEGSWLTVV.

Concerning this clone: At the DNA level, this CDR3 is encoded by other sequences in the same sample as well. CDR3 DNA sequence: TGTGCCAGCAGCCTCGCCGGGGGAGGGCGGACTGAAGCTTTCTTT. It translates to CASSLAGGGRTEAFF. The V and J genes are TRBV7-2 and TRBJ1-1, with TRBD1 as a possible D gene (5 bases). Trimming took 5 bases from V and 5 from J, leaving 18 bases between them. The CDR3 has 15 amino acids. CDR1 SGHTA and CDR2 FQGNSA come from the germline V gene.

This clone was observed a single time. The chain joins TRBV7-2 to TRBJ1-2; a weak D match, TRBD1 (5 bases). CDR1 SGHTA and CDR2 FQGNSA come from the germline V gene. The CDR3 is made up of 14 amino acids. Trimming took off 5 bases at V and 8 bases at J, with 18 bases between the two ends. CDR3 in amino acids: CASSPQRGWGGYTF. The CDR3 DNA follows: TGTGCCAGCAGCCCCCAGAGGGGTTGGGGAGGCTACACCTTC.

The rearrangement uses TRBV15 and TRBJ1-4; D call uncertain. V lost 6 bases and J 8 bases, leaving 10 bases between the germline ends. This CDR3 spans 12 amino acids. Germline V gives CDR1 LNHNV, CDR2 YYDKDF (reference sequence). CDR3 region: CATSDNSEKLFF. CDR3 DNA sequence: TGTGCCACCAGTGATAATTCCGAAAAACTGTTTTTT.

The J gene is TRBJ1-3, the V gene TRBV28; D gene unclear. Germline CDR1 MDHEN, CDR2 SYDVKM. CDR3 size: 16 residues. V was shortened by 1 base and J by 0 bases, with 10 bases between the two germline ends. DNA of the CDR3: TGTGCCAGCAGTTTATCCAGATTGAGCTCTGGAAACACCATATATTTT. Amino acid sequence: CASSLSRLSSGNTIYF.

This clone was observed at least ten times. The chain combines TRBV5-1 with TRBJ2-1, with unresolved D. Trimming left V 4 bases short and J 6 bases short, with 14 bases between. Looked up from germline, CDR1 is SGHRS and CDR2 is YFSETQ. The CDR3 loop spans 14 amino acids. Written as DNA, the CDR3 is TGCGCCAGCAGCGCCACCGATCGAAGCAATGAGCAGTTCTTC. This sequence encodes CASSATDRSNEQFF.

The chain is built from TRBV5-6 and TRBJ1-3, with 10 nucleotides matching TRBD1. V shed 4 bases, J shed 4 bases, and the junction held 5 bases outside the gene matches. In germline, CDR1 is SGHDT, CDR2 YYEEEE. The CDR3 consists of 15 residues. The CDR3 nucleotides read TGTGCCAGCAGCCCCGACAGGGGGCGAGGAAACACCATATATTTT. This translates into CASSPDRGRGNTIYF.

This sequence joins TRBV13 and TRBJ2-4, with a weak D call TRBD1 (6 bases). This CDR3 has 14 amino acids. CDR1 is PRHDT, CDR2 FYEKMQ, per germline (reference sequence). The germline V and J ends were trimmed by 2 bases and 4 bases, with 9 bases remaining between them. CDR3 protein: CASSLTGNKNIQYF. As DNA, the CDR3 is TGTGCCAGCAGCTTAACAGGGAATAAAAACATTCAGTACTTC.

The chain carries TRBV1 and TRBJ2-1; the table's D call, TRBD2, has no DNA check behind it. TRBV1 is labeled a pseudogene. The CDR3 runs to 13 residues. The CDR3 sequence: CTSSQGRGRSKFF. The DNA of the CDR3 is TGCACCAGCAGCCAAGGGCGCGGGAGATCAAAGTTCTTC.

The rearrangement uses TRBV7-2 and TRBJ2-7; D perhaps matches TRBD1 (5 bases). Germline-derived CDR1 and CDR2 are SGHTA and FQGNSA. V lost 0 bases and J lost 0, with 9 bases in between. The CDR3 runs 15 residues. The CDR3 region has the DNA TGTGCCAGCAGCTTAGCACAGGCAAGCTCCTACGAGCAGTACTTC. Residues: CASSLAQASSYEQYF. The full variable domain, its missing parts supplied by reference TRBV7-2 and TRBJ2-7, is GAGVSQSPSNKVTEKGKDVELRCDPISGHTALYWYRQSLGQGLEFLIYFQGNSAPDKSGLPSDRFSAERTGGSVSTLTIQRTQQEDSAVYLCASSLAQASSYEQYFGPGTRLTVT.

Turning to this clone: At one boundary the junction diverges from the germline segment, which might be a read error. The V and J genes are TRBV20-1 and TRBJ1-2; the match to TRBD1 covers 7 bases. Germline assignment: CDR1 DFQATT and CDR2 SNEGSKA (reference sequence). The CDR3 loop spans 10 amino acids. DNA of the CDR3: TGCAGTGCCACGGGGACAGTGAGAAACTTC. Translation gives CSATGTVRNF.